The TCR beta chain under discussion was sequenced for a study of T cells in Graves' hyperthyroidism and ophthalmopathy. Regarding the study as a whole: Model output signaled ophthalmopathy a median 6.5 months ahead of onset.

The authors deemed Graves' hyperthyroidism stable absent ophthalmopathy progression within 18 months. Thyroid ultrasound and orbital computed tomography, with clinical symptoms and serum thyroxine and TRAb, informed diagnoses. The sample holds many counts of this clonotype. As yet, its antigen is unknown. Researchers amplified the TCR beta CDR3 regions from RNA transcripts. The study used the HTBI primer set for a first-round RT-PCR of the TCR CDR3. TCRdb re-derived calls from the multiplex PCR reads in MiXCR, one entry per CDR3 protein. The data show fewer than 850,000 distinct CDR3 sequences, with around a sixth seen just once and around 15% held by the top ten. This CDR3 has 20 residues. V trimming: 0 bases; J trimming: 8 bases; junction bases outside the gene matches: 19. In germline, CDR1 is MNHEY, CDR2 SMNVEV (reference sequence).

The sequencing sample was made of blood. The clonotype was recovered from a man in his forties or fifties with Graves' hyperthyroidism. V gene TRBV27 combines with J gene TRBJ2-1, with TRBD1 matching over 10 bases. For the CDR3, the DNA is TGTGCCAGCAGTTTATCCGGGACAGGGGAAATTGAGTACAATACGGATGAGCAGTTCTTC. Translated, it gives CASSLSGTGEIEYNTDEQFF.